This T cell receptor (beta chain) was recovered during a study of blood T cell repertoires in COVID-19. Authors' methods: Estimation of nucleated cell counts relied on the amplification of reference gene primers. Sequencing used immunoSEQ multiplex PCR; TCRdb keeps in-frame clones, though not all of them. The DNA gave D and trimming, while V, J and clone size come from that table. Among about 370,000 clones, about 89% were seen once, and the ten largest hold approximately 3%. The V and J ends lost 0 bases and 1 base, in that order; junction bases with no gene match: 5. The CDR3 spans 17 residues. Germline CDR1 reads SGHRS; CDR2 reads YFSETQ. Seattle patients were enrolled during active infection and followed longitudinally.

The source is a woman aged 30 to 39 with COVID-19, enrolled during active disease. The V gene is TRBV5-1, the J gene TRBJ2-2; 8 bases match TRBD2. The sequenced material came from peripheral blood. CDR3 residues: CASSLELAGMNTGELFF. DNA for the CDR3: TGCGCCAGCAGCTTGGAATTAGCGGGGATGAACACCGGGGAGCTGTTTTTT.